Many counts were recorded for the clone carrying this T cell receptor beta chain. Its target is unknown. The sample is drawn from a study of post-analysis software for immune sequencing data. Turning to the study itself: Clinical courses comprised relapsing-remitting, secondary progressive and progressive-relapsing multiple sclerosis. Regarding the study as a whole: Patients with multiple sclerosis recorded significantly lower normalized Chao1 diversity than controls, the study found. Patients had higher frequencies than controls of roughly 5 TRBV segments, including TRBV5-6, TRBV5-1 and TRBV20-1. Clustering by F measure revealed strong co-clustering among samples prepared together in one batch.

Built from TCR beta cDNA, the libraries had unique molecular identifiers in them. T cells, about 0.95 to 11 million of them, yielded around 460,000 cDNA molecules. TCRdb re-analysed the PCR reads in MiXCR, keeping a single row per CDR3 protein. The repertoire consists of 170,000 or so distinct CDR3 sequences, with over 25% occurring once and the leading ten covering less than 1.6%. Per germline, CDR1 DFQATT and CDR2 SNEGSKA (reference sequence). This CDR3 comprises 12 residues. With 6 bases clipped from V and 3 bases from J, the junction kept 4 bases outside the gene matches. Sequencing used blood. V and J are TRBV20-1 and TRBJ2-7, with 8 bases lining up with TRBD1. This sequence originates from a girl aged 5 to 17 with multiple sclerosis. CDR3 amino acids: CSAVQGDYEQYF. In nucleotides, the CDR3 is TGCAGTGCCGTACAGGGGGACTACGAGCAGTACTTC.